This T cell receptor (beta chain) was recovered during a study of T cell changes during pregnancy in multiple sclerosis. The germline gives CDR1 WNHNN, CDR2 SYGVQD (reference sequence). This CDR3 region has 19 residues. The V and J ends lost 9 bases and 0 bases, in that order; junction bases with no gene match: 12. Libraries were prepared by immunoSEQ multiplex PCR; TCRdb keeps only in-frame clonotypes and omits some of them. The sample has about 43,000 clones, approximately 90% seen once. The chain joins TRBV10-1 to TRBJ2-1; 15 nucleotides align to TRBD2. The sequencing input was PBMCs (not recorded whether the cells were cultured). The clonotype originates from a female donor with multiple sclerosis, enrolled in a pregnancy study. The CDR3 loop reads CARLSRGLAGGYSYNEQFF. DNA for the CDR3: TGCGCCAGACTGAGCAGGGGACTAGCGGGAGGTTACTCCTACAATGAGCAGTTCTTC.